This T cell receptor beta chain was documented in a study of Graves' ophthalmopathy and Graves' hyperthyroidism. Study-wide context: Hyperthyroidism qualified as stable when ophthalmopathy did not develop within 18 months of follow-up. Study-level points and caveats: Forecasting of ophthalmopathy progression by the model achieved around 68% sensitivity and approximately 72% specificity. Thyroid clonotypes that were expanded above 0.001 frequency mostly also appeared in blood. Cross-validated, the 13-signature model showed 87.88%/81.08% sensitivity/specificity, and 80%/75% in the test set.

The authors amplified TCR beta CDR3 regions from RNA transcripts. Second-round multiplex PCR came after first-round RT-PCR with HTBI primers. Using its own MiXCR run on the multiplex PCR reads, TCRdb lists one record per CDR3 protein. The repertoire consists of roughly 1.1 million distinct CDR3 sequences, with about two fifths occurring once and the leading ten covering around 10%. J lost 8 bases, V lost 6 bases, and 10 bases had no gene match. From germline, CDR1 is SQVTM and CDR2 ANQGSEA. The CDR3 totals 14 residues. This clonotype occurred many times. Its target is not known. The chain combines TRBV29-1 with TRBJ1-4; TRBD1 aligns across 9 bases. This TCR derives from an adult man with Graves' hyperthyroidism. The sample consisted of peripheral blood or thyroid tissue (not recorded which). Here the CDR3 reads CSVGTGTGNEKLFF. CDR3 nucleotides: TGCAGCGTCGGAACCGGGACAGGGAACGAAAAACTGTTTTTT.